Below are 10 T cell receptor beta chains sequenced from a single sample in a study of T cell clonality in common variable immunodeficiency. Here immunoSEQ multiplex PCR was the method, and the copy in TCRdb shows in-frame clones only, minus some. This sample comprises around 39,000 clones, none seen once only. Input material: peripheral blood mononuclear cells. These receptors all stem from a person between 18 and 75 years old in good health.

This clone was seen repeatedly, ten times or more. The CDR3 is cut off 3 residues early in the read; its end comes from the germline J gene. This rearrangement joins TRBV12-3 or TRBV12-4 to TRBJ2-5; D unresolved. V lost 2 bases to trimming and J lost 2 bases, with 6 bases between them. This CDR3 is built from 13 residues. CDR3 DNA (partial): TGTGCCAGCAGTTTATGGCAGCAAGAGACC. Translated: CASSLWQQET. The full CDR3 reads CASSLWQQETQYF.

This clone was detected ten times or more. The read is 3 residues too short to cover the CDR3 end, so that end is filled in from the germline J gene. The genes are TRBV30 and TRBJ1-6; D gene uncertain. Looked up from germline, CDR1 is GTSNPN and CDR2 is SVGIG (reference sequence). The CDR3 runs to 15 residues. Trimming cost V 4 bases and J 9 bases, with 19 bases left between them. The CDR3 reads CAWTRPTVTTSPLHF. The sequenced part of the CDR3 DNA is TGTGCCTGGACACGTCCTACAGTTACCACTTCACCC.

This clone was seen ten or more times. The read ends 3 residues shy of where the CDR3 ends; the end is completed using the germline J gene. V and J are TRBV4-1 and TRBJ1-2, with 8 positions matching TRBD1. This CDR3 is 14 amino acids long. The germline CDR1 and CDR2 sequences are MGHRA and YSYEKL. V dropped 0 bases and J dropped 4; count of bases not matched to a gene: 1. The covered CDR3 bases are TGCGCCAGCAGCCAAGAGGGACAGGTCTATGGC. As protein: CASSQEGQVYG. The CDR3 in its entirety is CASSQEGQVYGYTF.

A word on this clone: The read ends 3 residues before the CDR3 terminus; that terminus is restored from the germline J gene. The V call is TRBV10-2, the J call TRBJ2-2, with D perhaps TRBD2 (6 bases). Trimming cost V 6 bases and J 6 bases, with 23 bases left between them. The CDR3 spans 17 residues. Germline-derived CDR1 and CDR2 are WSHSY and SAAADI. The chain's CDR3 is CASRMVEGGAEAGELFF. The sequenced CDR3 bases are TGCGCCAGCAGAATGGTCGAGGGCGGGGCGGAGGCCGGGGAG.

This clone was counted many times. The read falls 3 residues short of the CDR3 end, and the missing part is taken from the germline J gene. V gene TRBV30 combines with J gene TRBJ1-6; 8 nucleotides line up with TRBD1. The V gene end was trimmed by 2 bases and the J gene end by 6 bases; junction bases not matched to a gene: 3. Germline loops: CDR1 GTSNPN, CDR2 SVGIG (reference sequence). This CDR3 region has 14 residues. The CDR3 protein is CAWSSTGANSPLHF. CDR3 DNA (partial): TGTGCCTGGAGTTCGACAGGGGCTAATTCACCC.

This clone was detected many times. The read ends 3 residues shy of where the CDR3 ends; the end is completed using the germline J gene. The genes are TRBV20-1 and TRBJ1-2; D may be TRBD1 (5 bases). Germline V lookup: CDR1 DFQATT, CDR2 SNEGSKA (reference sequence). V lost 3 bases, J lost 0 bases, and 8 bases lay in between. This CDR3 has 13 residues. The CDR3 bases that were read are TGCAGTGCTAGGACGACAGCTAACTATGGC. It codes for CSARTTANYG. The CDR3 reads in full as CSARTTANYGYTF.

This clone was counted ten times or more. The CDR3 end is not reached by the read, which stops 3 residues before it; the germline J gene fills it in. V usage is TRBV5-6 and J usage is TRBJ2-3; 7 nucleotides match TRBD2. This CDR3 comprises 15 residues. The V segment lost 3 bases and the J segment 0 bases; nucleotides outside the gene matches: 4. CDR1 and CDR2 (germline): SGHDT, YYEEEE. The CDR3 loop is CASSSSGTSTDTQYF. CDR3 bases read: TGTGCCAGCAGCTCTAGCGGAACTAGCACAGATACG. Complete variable domain (other parts from reference TRBV5-6 and TRBJ2-3): DAGVTQSPTHLIKTRGQQVTLRCSPKSGHDTVSWYQQALGQGPQFIFQYYEEEERQRGNFPDRFSGHQFPNYSSELNVNALLLGDSALYLCASSSSGTSTDTQYFGPGTRLTVL.

This clone has a count of ten or more. The read gets to within 3 residues of the CDR3 end, and the germline J gene fills in the rest. The chain couples TRBV12-5 to TRBJ1-5, with TRBD1 matching over 8 bases. The length of the CDR3 is 17 residues. J gave up 5 bases and V 0 bases, and 9 bases lay outside the gene matches. Per the germline V gene, CDR1 is LGHNT and CDR2 is FRNRAP. Incomplete CDR3 DNA: TGTGCTAGTGGTTTGGTACGTGGGACAGGAGAAGATCAGCCC. Translating it yields CASGLVRGTGEDQP. The CDR3 reads in full as CASGLVRGTGEDQPQHF.

This clone appeared many times. The CDR3 is cut off 3 residues early in the read; its end comes from the germline J gene. The chain uses TRBV29-1 and TRBJ1-2, with D maybe TRBD1 (6 bases). CDR3 size: 13 residues. Germline lookup yields CDR1 SQVTM and CDR2 ANQGSEA. Between the trimmed V and J ends, which lost 4 bases and 5 bases, there was a span of 14 bases. The CDR3 is CSVVNRVGYGYTF. CDR3 bases read: TGCAGCGTTGTTAACAGGGTCGGTTATGGC.

This clone was seen at least ten times. The read is 3 residues too short to cover the CDR3 end, so that end is filled in from the germline J gene. V and J are TRBV29-1 and TRBJ2-7; D remains ambiguous. Germline values: CDR1 SQVTM, CDR2 ANQGSEA. The V gene lost 0 bases and the J gene lost 0 bases, with 9 bases spanning the gap. CDR3 length: 14 residues. The CDR3 bases that were read are TGCAGCGTTGAAGAGGGCAGCAACTCCTACGAG. This gives the protein CSVEEGSNSYE. The whole CDR3 region reads CSVEEGSNSYEQYF.